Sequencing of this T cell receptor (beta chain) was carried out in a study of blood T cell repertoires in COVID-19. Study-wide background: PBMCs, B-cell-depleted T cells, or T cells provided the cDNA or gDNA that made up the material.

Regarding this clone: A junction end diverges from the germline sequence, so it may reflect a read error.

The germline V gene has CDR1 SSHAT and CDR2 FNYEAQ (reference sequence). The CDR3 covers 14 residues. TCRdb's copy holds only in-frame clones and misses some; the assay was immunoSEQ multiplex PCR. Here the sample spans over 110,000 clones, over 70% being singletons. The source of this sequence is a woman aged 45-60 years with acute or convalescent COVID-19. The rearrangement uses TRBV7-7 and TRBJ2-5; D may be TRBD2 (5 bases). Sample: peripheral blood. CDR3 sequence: CASSPGGYQETQYF. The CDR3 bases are TGTGCTAGCAGCCCAGGCGGGTACCAAGAGACCCAGTACTTC.